The next 10 T cell receptor beta chains were all read from a single sample in a study of blood T cell repertoires in COVID-19. The data were produced by immunoSEQ multiplex PCR, yet TCRdb's version contains in-frame clones alone and is incomplete. The table lists roughly 150,000 clones, 65% to 85% of them singletons. The sequenced sample consisted of peripheral blood. These receptor sequences come from a woman aged 80 or over with acute or convalescent COVID-19.

The chain couples TRBV4-1 to TRBJ1-1, with D hard to call. CDR3 length: 16 amino acids. CDR1 is MGHRA and CDR2 is YSYEKL in the germline V gene. Trimming took off 0 bases at V and 4 bases at J, with 15 bases between the two ends. Written as DNA, the CDR3 is TGCGCCAGCAGCCAAGATATGGCTGCTCGGGGCACTGAAGCTTTCTTT. Its protein is CASSQDMAARGTEAFF.

This clone appeared a single time. This chain connects TRBV29-1 to TRBJ1-2; 7 bases agree with TRBD1. Trimming cost V 5 bases and J 0 bases; bases outside gene matches: 6. Germline V CDR1 and CDR2: SQVTM, ANQGSEA. The CDR3 is 14 residues long. CDR3 DNA: TGCAGCGTTTTGCGGGACAGCTCTAACTATGGCTACACCTTC. This sequence encodes CSVLRDSSNYGYTF.

The gene calls are TRBV7-3 and TRBJ2-7, with a tentative D call TRBD1 (5 bases). CDR3 length: 13 residues. V was cut by 5 bases and J by 1 base, with 9 bases left in between. The germline gives CDR1 SGHTA, CDR2 FQGTGA. The CDR3 DNA is TGTGCCAGCAGCACTCAGGGTTCCTACGAGCAGTACTTC. It encodes CASSTQGSYEQYF.

V usage is TRBV2 and J usage is TRBJ1-3; TRBD1 matches at 7 bases. From germline, CDR1 is SNHLY and CDR2 FYNNEI. V was pared by 6 bases and J by 6 bases, with 8 bases of the junction left unmatched. The CDR3 runs to 14 residues. The CDR3 is CASRSGTAENTIYF. In DNA form, the CDR3 reads TGTGCCAGCAGATCCGGGACAGCCGAAAACACCATATATTTT.

The V gene is TRBV18, the J gene TRBJ1-5; D uncertain. Per the germline V gene, CDR1 is KGHSH and CDR2 is LQKENI. CDR3 size: 16 residues. Trimming cost V 1 base and J 4 bases, with 14 bases left between them. CDR3 region: CASSPRSVGRNQPQHF. In DNA form, the CDR3 reads TGTGCCAGCTCACCACGTTCTGTGGGGAGGAATCAGCCCCAGCATTTT.

This rearrangement joins TRBV28 to TRBJ1-1; TRBD1 aligns across 9 bases. The V and J ends lost 6 bases and 4 bases, in that order; junction bases with no gene match: 6. Per germline, CDR1 MDHEN and CDR2 SYDVKM. The CDR3 extends over 14 amino acids. CDR3 in DNA: TGTGCCAGCAGGTCCGGGACAGGGACCACTGAAGCTTTCTTT. Translated, it gives CASRSGTGTTEAFF.

The rearrangement joins TRBV5-4 to TRBJ2-1, with 7 bases aligning to TRBD2. Trimming took 4 bases from V and 0 from J; bases not matched to a gene: 4. Germline loops: CDR1 SGHNT, CDR2 YYREEE (reference sequence). The CDR3 consists of 15 residues. The CDR3 sequence: CASSPGGSSYNEQFF. In DNA, the CDR3 is TGTGCCAGCAGCCCCGGGGGGAGCTCCTACAATGAGCAGTTCTTC. The whole variable domain, filled in from reference TRBV5-4 and TRBJ2-1, reads ETGVTQSPTHLIKTRGQQVTLRCSSQSGHNTVSWYQQALGQGPQFIFQYYREEENGRGNFPPRFSGLQFPNYSSELNVNALELDDSALYLCASSPGGSSYNEQFFGPGTRLTVL.

The sample holds one count of this clone. The rearrangement joins TRBV13 to TRBJ2-1, with D possibly being TRBD2 (5 bases). The V gene's germline CDR1 is PRHDT and CDR2 FYEKMQ (reference sequence). The CDR3 spans 13 residues. With 5 bases removed from V and 7 bases from J, the gap between germline ends came to 12 bases. The CDR3 protein is CASSPFRRNEQFF. In DNA, the CDR3 is TGTGCCAGCAGCCCCTTTCGGAGGAATGAGCAGTTCTTC.

This chain links TRBV11-3 with TRBJ1-1; 7 bases line up with TRBD1. Per the germline V gene, CDR1 is SGHNT and CDR2 is YENEEA. V lost 3 bases, J lost 1 base, and 8 bases stayed unmatched. The CDR3 is 16 residues long. CDR3 nucleotides: TGTGCCAGCAGCTTGGATCAGGGGGTGAGGAACACTGAAGCTTTCTTT. Translated, it gives CASSLDQGVRNTEAFF.

The chain recombines TRBV30 with TRBJ2-7; D is unclear. CDR3 length equals 13 residues. CDR1 and CDR2 (germline): GTSNPN, SVGIG (reference sequence). Between the trimmed V and J ends, which lost 0 bases and 0 bases, there was a span of 6 bases. The CDR3 spells CAWSVGNSYEQYF. The CDR3 DNA sequence: TGTGCCTGGAGTGTTGGCAACTCCTACGAGCAGTACTTC.